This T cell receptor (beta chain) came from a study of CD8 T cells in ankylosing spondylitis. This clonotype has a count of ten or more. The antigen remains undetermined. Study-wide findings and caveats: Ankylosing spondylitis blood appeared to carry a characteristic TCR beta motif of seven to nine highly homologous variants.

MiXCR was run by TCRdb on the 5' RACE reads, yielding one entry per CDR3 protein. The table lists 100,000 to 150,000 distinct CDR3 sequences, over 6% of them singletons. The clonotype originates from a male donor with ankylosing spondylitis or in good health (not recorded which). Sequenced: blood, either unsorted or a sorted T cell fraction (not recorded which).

The CDR3 nucleotides read TGCAGTGCTAGAGCGGGGACAGGGATGCGAGAGACCCAGTACTTC. Translated, it gives CSARAGTGMRETQYF. V is TRBV20-1 and J is TRBJ2-5; 9 bases are shared with TRBD1. Germline V gives CDR1 DFQATT, CDR2 SNEGSKA (reference sequence). V lost 1 base and J lost 4; bases outside the gene matches: 7. This CDR3 region has 15 residues.